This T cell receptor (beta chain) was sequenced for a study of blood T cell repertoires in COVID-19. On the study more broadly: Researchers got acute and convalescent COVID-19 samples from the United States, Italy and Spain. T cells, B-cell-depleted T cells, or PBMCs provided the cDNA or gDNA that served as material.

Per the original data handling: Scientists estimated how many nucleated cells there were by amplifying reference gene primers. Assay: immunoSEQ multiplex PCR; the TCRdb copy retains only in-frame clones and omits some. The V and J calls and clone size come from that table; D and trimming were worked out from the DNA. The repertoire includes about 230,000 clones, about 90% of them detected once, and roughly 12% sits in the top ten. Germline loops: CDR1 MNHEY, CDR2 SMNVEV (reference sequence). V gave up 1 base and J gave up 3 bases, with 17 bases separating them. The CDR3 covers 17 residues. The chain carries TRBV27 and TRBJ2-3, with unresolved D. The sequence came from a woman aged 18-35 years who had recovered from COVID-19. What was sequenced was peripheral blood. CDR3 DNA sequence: TGTGCCAGCAGTTTATACGGATTTCGAGAGGTGACAGATACGCAGTATTTT. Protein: CASSLYGFREVTDTQYF.